This record concerns one T cell receptor beta chain sequence. The antigen remains unidentified. This sample is drawn from a study of shared clonotypes between healthy human individuals. Study-level information: Plates per donor: three CD4 naive, three CD4 memory, two CD8 naive, one CD8 memory.

The CDR3 runs to 16 residues. Trimming cost V 0 bases and J 0 bases, with 6 bases left between them. Germline V gene data show CDR1 as LGHNA and CDR2 as YSLEER. Profiling relied on immunoSEQ multiplex PCR, and the TCRdb table lists in-frame clones only, not all of them. The table includes 1.5 million to 2.5 million clones, about 94% detected once. Study-wide results and caveats: Of the naive CD4 clonotypes, about 5% were shared across several donors. Clonotype sharing among the donors was expected to vary with sequencing depth.

The naive CD8 subset, CD45RO-negative cells positively selected for CCR7, excluded terminally differentiated effector memory CD45RA+ cells. Adult Caucasians living in Nashville, Tennessee made up all of the donors. The specimen sequenced was naive CD8+ T cells sorted from blood. V usage is TRBV4-3 and J usage is TRBJ2-6, with D unresolved. This receptor was taken from a man aged 18 to 29 in good health. The CDR3 here is CASSQDRSSGANVLTF. DNA for the CDR3: TGCGCCAGCAGCCAAGATCGCTCCTCTGGGGCCAACGTCCTGACTTTC.